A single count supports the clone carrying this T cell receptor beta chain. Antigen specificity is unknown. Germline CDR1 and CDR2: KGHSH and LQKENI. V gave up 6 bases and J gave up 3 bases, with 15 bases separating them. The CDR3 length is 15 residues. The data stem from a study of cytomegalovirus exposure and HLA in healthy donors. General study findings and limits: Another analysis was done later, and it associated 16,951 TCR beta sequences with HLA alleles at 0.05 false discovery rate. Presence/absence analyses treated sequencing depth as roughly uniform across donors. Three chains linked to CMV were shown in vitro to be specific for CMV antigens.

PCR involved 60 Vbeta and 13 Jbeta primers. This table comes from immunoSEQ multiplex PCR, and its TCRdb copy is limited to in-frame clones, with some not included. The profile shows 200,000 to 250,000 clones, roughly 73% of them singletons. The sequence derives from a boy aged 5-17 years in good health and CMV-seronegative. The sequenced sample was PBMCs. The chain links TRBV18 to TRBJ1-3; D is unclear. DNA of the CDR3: TGTGCCAGCTCCAACGTGGGGAGTGTTGGAAACACCATATATTTT. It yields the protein CASSNVGSVGNTIYF.